Listed here are 21 T cell receptor beta chains from one sample, sequenced in a study of blood T cell repertoires in COVID-19. Data came from immunoSEQ multiplex PCR; TCRdb stores just in-frame clones and leaves some out. This sample yields about 230,000 clones, of which 88% are seen a single time; 2.5% to 3% belongs to the top ten. Sequencing used peripheral blood. These receptors originate from a woman aged 60-75 years with acute or convalescent COVID-19.

The V call is TRBV5-6, the J call TRBJ2-3; 10 nucleotides match TRBD2. With V trimmed by 5 bases and J by 8 bases, 11 bases remained unmatched. The germline V gene has CDR1 SGHDT and CDR2 YYEEEE. This CDR3 contains 15 residues. Written as DNA, the CDR3 is TGTGCCAGCAGTCCAACTAGCGGGGCTTTTCCTACGCAGTATTTT. The encoded protein is CASSPTSGAFPTQYF.

The J gene is TRBJ2-1, the V gene TRBV9, with 11 bases lining up with TRBD2. Germline V gene data show CDR1 as SGDLS and CDR2 as YYNGEE. Losses at the gene ends were 5 bases for V and 0 bases for J; bases not matched to a gene: 4. The CDR3 runs to 16 residues. The CDR3 sequence is CASRGGTSGSYNEQFF. The CDR3 nucleotides are TGTGCCAGCAGGGGAGGGACTAGCGGCTCCTACAATGAGCAGTTCTTC.

The rearrangement joins TRBV3-1 (or the pseudogene TRBV3-2) to TRBJ1-6; 8 bases align to TRBD1. The germline CDR1 and CDR2 sequences are LGHDT and YNNKEL (reference sequence). V gave up 2 bases and J gave up 7 bases; unmatched junction bases: 7. The CDR3 is 16 amino acids. CDR3 protein: CASSQFQGAKNSPLHF. The CDR3 DNA is TGTGCCAGCAGCCAATTCCAGGGGGCGAAAAATTCACCCCTCCACTTT.

The J gene is TRBJ2-2, the V gene TRBV19; TRBD1 agrees at 7 bases. This CDR3 region has 15 residues. J lost 6 bases, V lost 5 bases, and 9 bases had no gene match. Germline values: CDR1 LNHDA, CDR2 SQIVND (reference sequence). CDR3 sequence reads: CASSRWTGQAGELFF. CDR3 DNA: TGTGCCAGTAGTCGTTGGACAGGCCAGGCCGGGGAGCTGTTTTTT.

The V and J genes are TRBV11-2 and TRBJ2-7, with 10 bases that match TRBD2. This CDR3 is built from 17 residues. Losses at the gene ends were 1 base for V and 0 bases for J; bases not matched to a gene: 6. Per the germline V gene, CDR1 is SGHAT and CDR2 is FQNNGV. The CDR3 nucleotides read TGTGCCAGCAGCTTAGGCCGAAGGACTAGCGGCTCCTACGAGCAGTACTTC. Amino acids: CASSLGRRTSGSYEQYF.

The rearrangement links TRBV10-2 to TRBJ2-7; TRBD1 matches at 9 bases. The CDR3 has 15 amino acids. V shed 4 bases, J shed 7 bases, and the junction held 11 bases outside the gene matches. Germline lookup yields CDR1 WSHSY and CDR2 SAAADI. CDR3 bases: TGCGCCAGCAGTGGTAGACGACAGGGGGATGAGGAGCAGTACTTC. Protein: CASSGRRQGDEEQYF.

The J gene is TRBJ1-2, the V gene TRBV5-4; maybe TRBD1 (6 bases). Per the germline V gene, CDR1 is SGHNT and CDR2 is YYREEE (reference sequence). The ends were cut back, 2 bases at V and 6 bases at J, with 11 bases in the middle. This CDR3 is 13 amino acids long. The DNA of the CDR3 is TGTGCCAGCAGCTTTCAACGGACAGATGGCTACACCTTC. Translating it yields CASSFQRTDGYTF.

The rearrangement joins TRBV7-9 to TRBJ1-5; TRBD1 might be the D (6 bases). The CDR3 consists of 14 residues. V gave up 5 bases and J gave up 3 bases, with 11 bases separating them. CDR1 and CDR2 (germline): SEHNR, FQNEAQ (reference sequence). CDR3 DNA sequence: TGTGCCAGCAGCCCCACAGGGCCCAATCAGCCCCAGCATTTT. Residues: CASSPTGPNQPQHF.

The rearrangement links TRBV6-5 to TRBJ1-3, with a tentative D call TRBD1 (6 bases). Germline lookup yields CDR1 MNHEY and CDR2 SVGAGI. The CDR3 extends over 16 amino acids. V was shortened by 2 bases and J by 4 bases, with 15 bases between the two germline ends. CDR3 sequence (DNA): TGTGCCAGCAGTTACCGTCAGGGTGGGACAGGAAACACCATATATTTT. It specifies CASSYRQGGTGNTIYF.

The table lists this clone with a count of one. The chain employs TRBV7-9 and TRBJ1-5, with 7 bases aligning to TRBD1. The CDR3 consists of 14 residues. The germline gives CDR1 SEHNR, CDR2 FQNEAQ (reference sequence). The V segment lost 1 base and the J segment 5 bases; nucleotides outside the gene matches: 2. CDR3 loop: CASSLEGGHQPQHF. As DNA, the CDR3 is TGTGCCAGCAGCTTAGAAGGGGGCCATCAGCCCCAGCATTTT.

The V and J genes are TRBV5-4 and TRBJ2-7; 7 bases match TRBD2. The ends lost 4 bases at V and 6 bases at J; junction bases unmatched: 4. The CDR3 consists of 12 residues. Per the germline V gene, CDR1 is SGHNT and CDR2 is YYREEE (reference sequence). The CDR3 nucleotides read TGTGCCAGCAGCCTCGGACTAGGCGAGCAGTACTTC. It specifies CASSLGLGEQYF.

In its sample, this clone was seen a few times. The chain couples TRBV19 to TRBJ2-7; 10 bases align to TRBD1. Germline V CDR1 and CDR2: LNHDA, SQIVND (reference sequence). With V trimmed by 5 bases and J by 8 bases, 9 bases remained unmatched. This CDR3 has 14 amino acids. The CDR3 protein is CASSSTGGVGKQYF. DNA for the CDR3: TGTGCCAGTAGTTCGACAGGGGGCGTAGGGAAGCAGTACTTC.

The chain links TRBV6-5 to TRBJ1-1, with 9 bases matching TRBD1. V shed 0 bases and J 5 bases; nucleotides not matched to a gene: 4. CDR1 and CDR2 from the germline V gene are MNHEY and SVGAGI. The CDR3 spans 15 residues. CDR3 loop: CASSYSRQGGTEAFF. As DNA, the CDR3 is TGTGCCAGCAGTTACTCGAGACAGGGGGGTACTGAAGCTTTCTTT.

The gene calls are TRBV2 and TRBJ1-1, with D unresolved. Per germline, CDR1 SNHLY and CDR2 FYNNEI. Trimming pared 7 bases from V and 2 bases from J, leaving 14 bases between. The CDR3 has 14 amino acids. CDR3 region: CASIKSGSNTEAFF. In nucleotides, the CDR3 is TGTGCCAGCATCAAGTCCGGGAGCAACACTGAAGCTTTCTTT.

The rearrangement joins TRBV30 to TRBJ1-1, with 9 bases aligning to TRBD1. V was clipped by 4 bases and J by 4 bases; unmatched bases: 4. The CDR3 covers 13 residues. Germline CDR1 is GTSNPN and CDR2 is SVGIG (reference sequence). The CDR3 region has the DNA TGTGCCTGGAAGAGGACAGGGGCCACTGAAGCTTTCTTT. Translated: CAWKRTGATEAFF.

The rearrangement links TRBV18 to TRBJ1-3; 7 bases match TRBD1. Trimming cost V 3 bases and J 4 bases; bases outside gene matches: 6. Germline V lookup: CDR1 KGHSH, CDR2 LQKENI. The CDR3 consists of 15 residues. In nucleotides, the CDR3 is TGTGCCAGCTCACCTGACAGGGCAGCGGGAAACACCATATATTTT. Residues: CASSPDRAAGNTIYF.

The chain has TRBV23-1 and TRBJ2-7; TRBD2 is a possible D gene (6 bases). TRBV23-1 is filed as an ORF, its function uncertain. This CDR3 has 16 residues. V lost 3 bases, J lost 0 bases, and 15 bases lay in between. CDR3 region: CASSHNRGGDSYEQYF. CDR3 nucleotides: TGCGCCAGCAGTCATAATCGCGGAGGGGACTCCTACGAGCAGTACTTC.

The gene calls are TRBV6-5 and TRBJ1-4; unclear D gene. Trimming removed 0 bases at V and 7 bases at J, with 15 bases between. The CDR3 spans 16 residues. CDR1 is MNHEY and CDR2 is SVGAGI in the germline V gene. CDR3 in amino acids: CASSYSEVSSREKLFF. The CDR3 DNA reads as TGTGCCAGCAGTTACTCGGAGGTGAGTAGTCGTGAAAAACTGTTTTTT.

The V call is TRBV7-8, the J call TRBJ2-2, with 8 bases fitting TRBD1. V shed 5 bases, J shed 5 bases, and the junction held 10 bases outside the gene matches. The germline CDR1 and CDR2 sequences are SGHVS and FQNEAQ. This CDR3 spans 16 amino acids. The CDR3 here is CASSGRGLLGTGELFF. CDR3 in DNA: TGTGCCAGCAGCGGCAGGGGGCTTCTAGGGACCGGGGAGCTGTTTTTT.

As regards this clone: Other DNA sequences in this sample translate to the same CDR3. The chain joins TRBV19 to TRBJ1-1, with D possibly matching TRBD1 (6 bases). The CDR3 loop spans 13 amino acids. V lost 0 bases, J lost 5 bases, and 7 bases lay in between. Germline loops: CDR1 LNHDA, CDR2 SQIVND (reference sequence). DNA of the CDR3: TGTGCCAGTAGTATAGACAGGGGTACTGAAGCTTTCTTT. Translated, it gives CASSIDRGTEAFF.

The chain recombines TRBV6-5 with TRBJ2-5; 7 bases line up with TRBD1. Trimming at V came to 8 bases and at J to 5 bases, leaving 5 bases not matched to a gene. CDR3 length: 12 residues. Germline loops: CDR1 MNHEY, CDR2 SVGAGI. The CDR3 nucleotides read TGTGCCAGCTCGAGGGGGCGGGAGACCCAGTACTTC. Translated, it gives CASSRGRETQYF.